Listed here are 27 T cell receptor beta chains from one sample, sequenced in a study of Graves' ophthalmopathy and Graves' hyperthyroidism. RNA transcripts yielded amplified TCR beta CDR3 regions. The library came from an HTBI-primed first-round RT-PCR and a second-round multiplex PCR. TCRdb re-called the multiplex PCR reads through MiXCR, storing one row per CDR3 protein. This sample has under 800,000 distinct CDR3 sequences, with approximately 21% found just once. The specimen sequenced was peripheral blood. Receptor source: a woman aged 18-29 years with stable Graves' hyperthyroidism. Some clones in this sample may be carry-over from other donors' samples.

This clonotype was seen ten or more times. CDR3 sequence reads: CASSSPRRGKGYTF. CDR3 coding DNA: TGTGCCAGCAGTTCTCCAAGGAGGGGGAAAGGCTACACCTTC. J is TRBJ1-2 and V is TRBV6-5; possibly TRBD1 for D (6 bases). Germline V gives CDR1 MNHEY, CDR2 SVGAGI. This CDR3 is built from 14 residues. Trimming removed 4 bases from V and 8 bases from J, with 17 bases in between.

The genes are TRBV25-1 and TRBJ1-2; TRBD1 is a possible D gene (6 bases). The germline V gene encodes CDR1 MGHDK and CDR2 SYGVNS. The CDR3 runs to 14 residues. V lost 7 bases and J 4 bases, leaving 16 bases between the germline ends. CDR3 amino acids: CASNGQRPPYGYTF. For the CDR3, the DNA is TGTGCCAGCAACGGACAGCGCCCTCCCTATGGCTACACCTTC.

Note on this clonotype: One base away lies a much larger clone, so this may be a sequencing read error. J is TRBJ2-7 and V is TRBV19, with D hard to call. Germline V gene lookup returns CDR1 LNHDA and CDR2 SQIVND (reference sequence). The CDR3 loop spans 13 amino acids. Trimming cost V 5 bases and J 3 bases, with 11 bases left between them. The DNA for the CDR3 is TGTGCCAGTAGTCCCGGGCGTCTCTACGAGCAGTACGTC. This sequence encodes CASSPGRLYEQYV.

This clonotype was picked up many times. This rearrangement joins TRBV5-6 to TRBJ1-6; the D is unclear. CDR3 length equals 14 residues. V was cut by 1 base and J by 13 bases, with 15 bases left in between. CDR1 SGHDT and CDR2 YYEEEE come from the germline V gene. The chain's CDR3 is CASSLRSPFGPLHF. CDR3 coding DNA: TGTGCCAGCAGCTTGCGGTCGCCCTTTGGTCCCCTCCACTTT.

In this sample, this clonotype turned up many times. This chain links TRBV6-5 with TRBJ1-1; D is unresolved. The V end was cut by 2 bases, the J end by 5 bases, with 9 bases between. This CDR3 comprises 13 residues. Germline CDR1 and CDR2: MNHEY and SVGAGI. The CDR3 spells CASSYKSETEAFF. The CDR3 DNA reads TGTGCCAGCAGTTACAAGTCCGAGACTGAAGCTTTCTTT.

The table lists this clonotype with many counts. The chain couples TRBV20-1 to TRBJ1-1; TRBD1 matches at 7 bases. The ends lost 2 bases at V and 5 bases at J; junction bases unmatched: 8. Germline CDR1 DFQATT, CDR2 SNEGSKA (reference sequence). The CDR3 spans 14 residues. The CDR3 coding sequence is TGCAGTGCTAGACGAGGGGGCGGAAAAACTGAAGCTTTCTTT. Translated, it gives CSARRGGGKTEAFF.

Many counts were recorded for this clonotype. The chain joins TRBV4-1 to TRBJ2-7, with TRBD1 identical over 7 bases. The junction had 10 bases not matched to a gene; V was cut back by 10 bases and J by 4 bases. Germline CDR1 is MGHRA and CDR2 is YSYEKL. The CDR3 runs 13 residues. The CDR3 DNA sequence: TGCGCCACCTCCCGAGGGGGCCTATACGAGCAGTACTTC. Translation gives CATSRGGLYEQYF.

This clonotype was counted many times. The chain is built from TRBV6-5 and TRBJ2-2; 14 bases align to TRBD2. V lost 10 bases, J lost 3 bases, and 10 bases stayed unmatched. This CDR3 spans 17 amino acids. Germline CDR1 reads MNHEY; CDR2 reads SVGAGI. The DNA of the CDR3 is TGTGCCACCGCCGGGACTAGCGGGAGTGGAGACACCGGGGAGCTGTTTTTT. This encodes CATAGTSGSGDTGELFF.

The chain links TRBV6-1 to TRBJ1-1, with D tentatively TRBD1 (6 bases). Deletions cut 3 bases from V and 7 bases from J, with 15 bases between. The V gene's germline CDR1 is MNHNS and CDR2 SASEGT. The CDR3 consists of 14 residues. Written as DNA, the CDR3 is TGTGCCAGCAGTGAGGCACAGGGTGGCGGTGAAGCTTTCTTT. Encoded protein: CASSEAQGGGEAFF.

This clonotype was recorded at least ten times. This sequence joins TRBV27 and TRBJ2-7; D gene ambiguous. CDR3 length: 13 amino acids. The germline V gene encodes CDR1 MNHEY and CDR2 SMNVEV (reference sequence). V was trimmed by 3 bases and J by 3 bases, leaving 9 bases between them. The CDR3 is CASSFVVGYEQYF. The CDR3 DNA reads as TGTGCCAGCAGTTTCGTCGTCGGCTACGAGCAGTACTTC.

This clonotype was seen at least ten times. J is TRBJ1-2 and V is TRBV3-1; the D gene is possibly TRBD1 (6 bases). The CDR3 has 14 amino acids. Germline V gene sequence: CDR1 LGHDT, CDR2 YNNKEL (reference sequence). With 1 base removed from V and 3 bases from J, the gap between germline ends came to 9 bases. The CDR3 protein is CASSQAGQHYGYTF. CDR3 in DNA: TGTGCCAGCAGCCAAGCTGGACAGCACTATGGCTACACCTTC.

The chain links TRBV6-1 to TRBJ2-7; TRBD2 agrees at 10 bases. Trimming removed 6 bases from V and 5 bases from J; junction bases left unmatched: 13. The CDR3 extends over 16 amino acids. In germline, CDR1 is MNHNS, CDR2 SASEGT. CDR3 residues: CASSQELASGGNEQYF. DNA for the CDR3: TGTGCCAGCAGCCAAGAATTGGCTAGCGGGGGAAACGAGCAGTACTTC.

In this sample, this clonotype turned up many times. The genes are TRBV7-9 and TRBJ2-5; either TRBD1 or TRBD2 may fit D (5 bases each). CDR1 and CDR2 from the germline V gene are SEHNR and FQNEAQ (reference sequence). The CDR3 consists of 16 residues. V was trimmed by 4 bases and J by 10 bases, leaving 25 bases between them. Written as DNA, the CDR3 is TGTGCCAGCAGCTCCCTAACTGCTGGGACGCCCGGGGACCAGTACTTC. Translation: CASSSLTAGTPGDQYF.

This clonotype was found many times. The V gene is TRBV6-1, the J gene TRBJ1-1; tentative D call: TRBD1 (6 bases). V shed 6 bases and J shed 0 bases, with 8 bases lying between them. This CDR3 is 13 amino acids long. Looked up from germline, CDR1 is MNHNS and CDR2 is SASEGT. The chain's CDR3 is CASRRQVNTEAFF. CDR3 in DNA: TGTGCCAGCAGGCGACAGGTGAACACTGAAGCTTTCTTT.

This clonotype was counted between two and nine times. The rearrangement links TRBV4-1 to TRBJ1-2; weak D call: TRBD1 (5 bases). Germline V CDR1 and CDR2: MGHRA, YSYEKL. This CDR3 has 16 amino acids. Trimming removed 3 bases at V and 5 bases at J, with 19 bases between. The CDR3, as DNA: TGCGCCAGCAGCCAGGAACCGGGACCGAGGCCTTATGGCTACACCTTC. Amino acid sequence: CASSQEPGPRPYGYTF.

The chain uses TRBV7-8 and TRBJ2-7; no clear D. The germline V and J ends were trimmed by 0 bases and 7 bases, with 19 bases remaining between them. CDR1 and CDR2 (germline): SGHVS, FQNEAQ. The CDR3 totals 16 residues. For the CDR3, the DNA is TGTGCCAGCAGCTTAGCCAGAGGAGACCCCTACGATGAGCAGTACTTC. Translation gives CASSLARGDPYDEQYF.

This clonotype turned up a few times. A much larger clone differs by one base, so this may be a read error. This chain links TRBV12-3 or TRBV12-4 with TRBJ1-6; D is ambiguous. CDR3 length: 16 amino acids. The CDR3, as DNA: TGTGCCAGCAGTTTACACAAGGGATCCTATAATTCACACCTCCACTTT. Protein: CASSLHKGSYNSHLHF.

The table lists this clonotype with many counts. The chain employs TRBV28 and TRBJ1-3; TRBD1 might be the D (6 bases). CDR3 length equals 14 residues. V was clipped by 5 bases and J by 2 bases, with 10 bases between them. In germline, CDR1 is MDHEN, CDR2 SYDVKM. The CDR3 spells CASSVPGAGNTIYF. The CDR3 DNA reads TGTGCCAGCAGTGTCCCAGGGGCTGGAAACACCATATATTTT.

This chain joins TRBV7-3 and TRBJ2-7; maybe TRBD1 (5 bases). With 3 bases removed from V and 3 bases from J, the gap between germline ends came to 15 bases. The V gene's germline CDR1 is SGHTA and CDR2 FQGTGA. The CDR3 is 15 amino acids. For the CDR3, the DNA is TGTGCCAGCAGCTTCAGGGCTAACGTAAACTACGAGCAGTACTTC. It is translated as CASSFRANVNYEQYF. The variable domain in full, completed from reference TRBV7-3 and TRBJ2-7, reads GAGVSQTPSNKVTEKGKYVELRCDPISGHTALYWYRQSLGQGPEFLIYFQGTGAADDSGLPNDRFFAVRPEGSVSTLKIQRTERGDSAVYLCASSFRANVNYEQYFGPGTRLTVT.

This clonotype was seen a single time. V is TRBV12-3 or TRBV12-4 and J is TRBJ2-5; D not resolved. This CDR3 spans 14 amino acids. The V end was cut by 5 bases, the J end by 5 bases, with 15 bases between. CDR3 coding DNA: TGTGCCAGCAGTCCCCAGACTGCCCCGGAGACCCAGTACTTC. Translating it yields CASSPQTAPETQYF.

The chain combines TRBV11-3 with TRBJ2-1; TRBD1 aligns across 10 bases. V lost 5 bases to trimming and J lost 4 bases; unmatched junction nucleotides: 2. Germline CDR1 is SGHNT and CDR2 is YENEEA. The CDR3 is made up of 14 amino acids. As DNA, the CDR3 is TGTGCCAGCAGCCGGGGACAGGGGTACAATGAGCAGTTCTTC. Protein product: CASSRGQGYNEQFF.

This clonotype was counted many times. The chain recombines TRBV20-1 with TRBJ2-4, with 8 bases fitting TRBD1. CDR3 length: 13 amino acids. V was clipped by 3 bases and J by 9 bases; unmatched bases: 7. Germline values: CDR1 DFQATT, CDR2 SNEGSKA (reference sequence). The CDR3 nucleotides read TGCAGTGCTAGGCCCGGACAGGGTGGCATTCAGTACTTC. Protein: CSARPGQGGIQYF.

V and J are TRBV7-8 and TRBJ1-1, with D perhaps TRBD1 (5 bases). The germline V and J ends were trimmed by 1 base and 1 base, with 10 bases remaining between them. The germline V gene has CDR1 SGHVS and CDR2 FQNEAQ. The CDR3 length is 15 residues. DNA for the CDR3: TGTGCCAGCAGCTTAGATCTGGGGCGGAACACTGAAGCTTTCTTT. Protein product: CASSLDLGRNTEAFF.

This chain connects TRBV12-5 to TRBJ1-1; a possible D gene is TRBD1 (5 bases). With 0 bases removed from V and 7 bases from J, the gap between germline ends came to 12 bases. Germline assignment: CDR1 LGHNT and CDR2 FRNRAP. The CDR3 covers 14 residues. CDR3 loop: CASGLVHGGGEAFF. The CDR3 DNA sequence: TGTGCTAGTGGTTTGGTACACGGGGGAGGTGAAGCTTTCTTT.

This clonotype occurred many times. The chain joins TRBV12-3 or TRBV12-4 to TRBJ1-3; 8 bases match TRBD1. V lost 6 bases to trimming and J lost 6 bases; unmatched junction nucleotides: 7. The CDR3 has 14 amino acids. The CDR3 sequence is CASRYRGATNTIYF. CDR3 bases: TGTGCCAGCAGGTACAGGGGGGCTACAAACACCATATATTTT.

This clonotype was counted at least ten times. V usage is TRBV28 and J usage is TRBJ2-7; 9 positions match TRBD1. This CDR3 has 15 residues. CDR1 is MDHEN, CDR2 SYDVKM, per germline. V lost 7 bases, J lost 2 bases, and 9 bases stayed unmatched. CDR3 sequence (DNA): TGTGCCAGCACCCCCCCCGGGACAGGGCCCTACGAGCAGTACTTC. Translation gives CASTPPGTGPYEQYF.

V gene TRBV11-2 combines with J gene TRBJ2-5, with D possibly being TRBD1 (5 bases). TRBJ2-7 matches the DNA end more closely, so the J call is doubtful. There are 14 residues in the CDR3. Germline values: CDR1 SGHAT, CDR2 FQNNGV. Here the CDR3 reads CASSYPDSFYEQYF. In DNA, the CDR3 is TGTGCCAGCAGCTACCCAGACAGTTTCTACGAGCAGTACTTC.